This T cell receptor beta chain derives from a study of blood T cell repertoires in COVID-19. In the study overall: Specimens from acute and convalescent COVID-19 originated in the United States, Italy and Spain.

In the authors' methods: For nucleated cells, counts were estimated from reference gene primer amplification. Here immunoSEQ multiplex PCR was the method, and the copy in TCRdb shows in-frame clones only, minus some. V and J calls and clone size are those listed in that table; D and trimming were worked out from the DNA. The sample carries about 160,000 clones, around three quarters recorded once. The CDR3 extends over 15 amino acids. Germline loops: CDR1 LGHNA, CDR2 YSLEER. V lost 4 bases and J lost 6; bases outside the gene matches: 7. This clone was observed a few times. What was sequenced was peripheral blood. This TCR came from a man between 60 and 70 years old with acute or convalescent COVID-19. The genes are TRBV4-3 and TRBJ2-1; 9 positions match TRBD1. CDR3 nucleotide sequence: TGCGCCAGCAGCCCCCTGGACAGGGGCTTCAATGAGCAGTTCTTC. It translates to CASSPLDRGFNEQFF.